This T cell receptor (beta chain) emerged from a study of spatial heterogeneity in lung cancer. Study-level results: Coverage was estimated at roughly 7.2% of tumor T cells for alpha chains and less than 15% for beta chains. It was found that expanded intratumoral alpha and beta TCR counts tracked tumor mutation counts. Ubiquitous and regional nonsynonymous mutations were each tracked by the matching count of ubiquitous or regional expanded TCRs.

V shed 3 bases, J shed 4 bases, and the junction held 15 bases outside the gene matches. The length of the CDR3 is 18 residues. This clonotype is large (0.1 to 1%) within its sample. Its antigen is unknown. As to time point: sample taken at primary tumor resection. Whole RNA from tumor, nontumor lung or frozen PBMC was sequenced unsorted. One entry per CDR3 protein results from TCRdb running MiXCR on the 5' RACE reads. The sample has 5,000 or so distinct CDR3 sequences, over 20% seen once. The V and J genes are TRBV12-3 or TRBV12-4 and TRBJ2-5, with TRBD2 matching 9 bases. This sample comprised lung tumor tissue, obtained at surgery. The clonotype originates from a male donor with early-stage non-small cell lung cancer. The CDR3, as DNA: TGTGCCAGCAGTTTGGCGGGAGGGCCTGTCGGTTCGAGAGAGACCCAGTACTTC. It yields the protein CASSLAGGPVGSRETQYF.